This T cell receptor beta chain derives from a study of cytomegalovirus exposure and HLA in healthy donors. With regard to this clone: Antigen unknown.

The data were produced by immunoSEQ multiplex PCR, yet TCRdb's version contains in-frame clones alone and is incomplete. The table includes some 140,000 clones, roughly nine tenths detected once. Findings and limits, study-wide: Cytomegalovirus association was listed for 164 TCR beta chains.

Trimming left V 0 bases short and J 7 bases short, with 13 bases between. Germline loops: CDR1 SGHRS, CDR2 YFSETQ. The CDR3 consists of 15 residues. The chain is built from TRBV5-1 and TRBJ2-2, with TRBD1 as a possible D gene (6 bases). This sequence originates from a man aged 18-30 years in good health and CMV-seronegative. The sample was PBMCs. Here the CDR3 DNA reads TGCGCCAGCAGCTTGGCCCGCAGAGGGGGCGGGGAGCTGTTTTTT. Amino acid sequence: CASSLARRGGGELFF.